Listed here are 4 T cell receptor beta chains from one sample, sequenced in a study of T-cell memory formation after mild COVID-19. One entry per CDR3 protein, called by TCRdb with MiXCR from the 5' RACE reads. The sample lists about 360,000 distinct CDR3 sequences; 14% were seen once. The sequencing sample was made of PBMCs or a T cell subset sorted from them (not recorded which). The receptors stem from a man in his late teens or twenties who had mild COVID-19 (a few samples of this study predate the infection). Cell type and time point are not known.

This clonotype was observed at least ten times. This chain joins TRBV7-9 and TRBJ2-3; maybe TRBD2 (5 bases). Germline CDR1 SEHNR, CDR2 FQNEAQ (reference sequence). This CDR3 is built from 12 residues. Trimming removed 3 bases from V and 11 bases from J, with 12 bases in between. CDR3: CASSLAGRRQYF. The CDR3 DNA sequence: TGTGCCAGCAGCTTGGCGGGCAGGAGGCAGTATTTT.

This rearrangement joins TRBV6-2 or TRBV6-3 to TRBJ2-1, with D possibly being TRBD1 (7 bases). V was trimmed by 6 bases and J by 2 bases, leaving 14 bases between them. This CDR3 has 15 amino acids. Per germline, CDR1 MNHEY and CDR2 SVGEGT. The CDR3 protein is CASSSGRGAYNEQFF. In DNA, the CDR3 is TGTGCCAGCAGCTCCGGCAGGGGGGCCTACAATGAGCAGTTCTTC.

The rearrangement uses TRBV11-2 and TRBJ2-3; D might be TRBD2 (7 bases). The CDR3 has 15 amino acids. Trimming left V 1 base short and J 4 bases short, with 12 bases between. CDR1 and CDR2 from the germline V gene are SGHAT and FQNNGV. In DNA form, the CDR3 reads TGTGCCAGCAGCTTAGTGGGGGGGGCGCCAGATACGCAGTATTTT. Amino acids: CASSLVGGAPDTQYF.

The chain uses TRBV29-1 and TRBJ1-6, with a possible D match to TRBD1 (5 bases). This CDR3 comprises 13 residues. Germline-derived CDR1 and CDR2 are SQVTM and ANQGSEA. V lost 4 bases and J lost 10, with 14 bases in between. The CDR3 DNA reads TGCAGCGTTGTGGGACGGAATTCCTCACCCCTCCACTTT. Its translation: CSVVGRNSSPLHF.